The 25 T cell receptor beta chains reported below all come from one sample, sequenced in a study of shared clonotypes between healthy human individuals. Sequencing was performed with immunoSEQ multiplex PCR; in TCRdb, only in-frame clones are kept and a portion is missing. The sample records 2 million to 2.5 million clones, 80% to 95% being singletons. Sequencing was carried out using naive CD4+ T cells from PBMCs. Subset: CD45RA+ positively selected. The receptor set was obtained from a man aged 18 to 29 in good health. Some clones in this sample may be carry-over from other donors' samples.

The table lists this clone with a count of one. The CDR3 DNA sequence: TGTGCCAGCACCTCGGGGACGGACTACAATCAGCCCCAGCATTTT. It yields the protein CASTSGTDYNQPQHF. This sequence joins TRBV7-2 and TRBJ1-5; tentatively, D is TRBD1 (5 bases). Trimming left V 7 bases short and J 3 bases short, with 16 bases between. Germline-derived CDR1 and CDR2 are SGHTA and FQGNSA. This CDR3 has 15 amino acids.

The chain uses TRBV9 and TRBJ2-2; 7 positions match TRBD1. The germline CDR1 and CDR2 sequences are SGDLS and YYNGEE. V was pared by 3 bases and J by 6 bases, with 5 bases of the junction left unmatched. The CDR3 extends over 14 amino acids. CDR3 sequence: CASSATGAPGELFF. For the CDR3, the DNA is TGTGCCAGCAGCGCAACAGGGGCCCCCGGGGAGCTGTTTTTT. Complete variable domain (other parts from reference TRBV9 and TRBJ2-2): DSGVTQTPKHLITATGQRVTLRCSPRSGDLSVYWYQQSLDQGLQFLIQYYNGEERAKGNILERFSAQQFPDLHSELNLSSLELGDSALYFCASSATGAPGELFFGEGSRLTVL.

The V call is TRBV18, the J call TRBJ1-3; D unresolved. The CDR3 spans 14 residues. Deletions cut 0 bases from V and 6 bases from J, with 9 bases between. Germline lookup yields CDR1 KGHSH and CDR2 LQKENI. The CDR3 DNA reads TGTGCCAGCTCACCACCTGCGACGGCAAACACCATATATTTT. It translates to CASSPPATANTIYF.

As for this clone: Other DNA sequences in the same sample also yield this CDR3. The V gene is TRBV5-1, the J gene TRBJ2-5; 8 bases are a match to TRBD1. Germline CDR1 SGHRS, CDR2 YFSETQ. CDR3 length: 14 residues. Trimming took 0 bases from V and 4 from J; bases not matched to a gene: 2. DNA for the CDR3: TGCGCCAGCAGCTTGGCCGACAGGGGAGAGACCCAGTACTTC. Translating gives CASSLADRGETQYF.

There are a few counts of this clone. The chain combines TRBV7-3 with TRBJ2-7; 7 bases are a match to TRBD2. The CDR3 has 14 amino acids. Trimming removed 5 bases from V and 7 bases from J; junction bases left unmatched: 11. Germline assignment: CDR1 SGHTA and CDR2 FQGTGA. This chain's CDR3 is CASSPLAGAGEQYF. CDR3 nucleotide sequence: TGTGCCAGCAGCCCCCTAGCTGGAGCGGGGGAGCAGTACTTC.

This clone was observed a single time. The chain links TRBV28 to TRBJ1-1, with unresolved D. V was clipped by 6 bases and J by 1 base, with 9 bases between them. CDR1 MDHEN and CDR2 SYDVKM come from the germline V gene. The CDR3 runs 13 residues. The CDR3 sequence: CASSRYRNTEAFF. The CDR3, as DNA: TGTGCCAGCAGCCGATACAGGAACACTGAAGCTTTCTTT.

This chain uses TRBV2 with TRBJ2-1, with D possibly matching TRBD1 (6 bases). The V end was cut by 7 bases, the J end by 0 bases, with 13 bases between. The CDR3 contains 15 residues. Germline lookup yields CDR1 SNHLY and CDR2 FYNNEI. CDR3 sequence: CASIFQGSSYNEQFF. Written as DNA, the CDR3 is TGTGCCAGCATTTTTCAGGGGTCCTCCTACAATGAGCAGTTCTTC.

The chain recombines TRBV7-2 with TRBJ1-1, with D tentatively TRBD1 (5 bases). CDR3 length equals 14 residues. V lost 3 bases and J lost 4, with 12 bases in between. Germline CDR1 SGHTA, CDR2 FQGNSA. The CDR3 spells CASSFTGRTTEAFF. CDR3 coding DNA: TGTGCCAGCAGCTTCACAGGACGGACCACTGAAGCTTTCTTT.

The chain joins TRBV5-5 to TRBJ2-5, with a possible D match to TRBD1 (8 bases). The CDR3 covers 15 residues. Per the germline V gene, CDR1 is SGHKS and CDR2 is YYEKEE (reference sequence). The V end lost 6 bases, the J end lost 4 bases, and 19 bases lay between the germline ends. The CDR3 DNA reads TGTGCCAGCACCCTAAAGGACAGGGAGGGAGAGACCCAGTACTTC. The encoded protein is CASTLKDREGETQYF.

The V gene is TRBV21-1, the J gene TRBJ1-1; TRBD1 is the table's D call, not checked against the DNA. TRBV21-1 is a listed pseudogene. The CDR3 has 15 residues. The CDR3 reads CASSPRTGIRTEAFF. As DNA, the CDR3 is TGTGCCAGCAGCCCACGGACAGGAATTAGGACTGAAGCTTTCTTT.

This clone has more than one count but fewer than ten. The CDR3 nucleotides are TGTGCCAGCAGTTTATCTTCCCTCCGGGCCGCCGGGGAGCTGTTTTTT. Its protein is CASSLSSLRAAGELFF. V usage is TRBV28 and J usage is TRBJ2-2; D remains ambiguous. The V and J ends lost 1 base and 6 bases respectively, with 15 bases between them. The CDR3 is 16 amino acids. The V gene's germline CDR1 is MDHEN and CDR2 SYDVKM.

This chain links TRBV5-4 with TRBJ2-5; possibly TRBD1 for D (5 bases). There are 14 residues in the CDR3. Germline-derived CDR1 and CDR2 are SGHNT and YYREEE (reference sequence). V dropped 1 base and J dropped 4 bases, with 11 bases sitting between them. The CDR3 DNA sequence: TGTGCCAGCAGCTTGCCAGGGTTATCAGAGACCCAGTACTTC. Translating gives CASSLPGLSETQYF.

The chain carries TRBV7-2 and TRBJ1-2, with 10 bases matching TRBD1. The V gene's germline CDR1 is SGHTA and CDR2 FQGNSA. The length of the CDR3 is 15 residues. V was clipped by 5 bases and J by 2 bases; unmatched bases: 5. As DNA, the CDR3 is TGTGCCAGCAGCCCCGACAGGGGGCGCAACTATGGCTACACCTTC. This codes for CASSPDRGRNYGYTF.

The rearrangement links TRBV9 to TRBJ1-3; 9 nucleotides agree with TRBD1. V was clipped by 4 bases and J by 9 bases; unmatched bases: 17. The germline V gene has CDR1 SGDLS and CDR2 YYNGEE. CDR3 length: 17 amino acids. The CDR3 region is CASSPHRTGDPWGTIYF. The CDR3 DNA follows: TGTGCCAGCAGCCCCCATCGGACAGGGGACCCTTGGGGCACCATATATTTT.

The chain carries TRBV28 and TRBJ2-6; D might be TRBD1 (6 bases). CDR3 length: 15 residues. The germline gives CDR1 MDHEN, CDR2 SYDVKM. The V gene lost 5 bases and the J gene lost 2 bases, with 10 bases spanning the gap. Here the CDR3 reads CASSLDSTGANVLTF. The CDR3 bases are TGTGCCAGCAGTCTGGACAGCACTGGGGCCAACGTCCTGACTTTC.

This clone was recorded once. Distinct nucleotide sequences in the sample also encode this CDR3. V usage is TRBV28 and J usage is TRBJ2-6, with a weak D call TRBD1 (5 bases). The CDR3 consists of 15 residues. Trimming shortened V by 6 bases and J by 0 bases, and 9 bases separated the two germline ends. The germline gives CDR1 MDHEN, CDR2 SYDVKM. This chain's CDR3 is CASSPTGSGANVLTF. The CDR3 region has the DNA TGTGCCAGCAGCCCCACAGGCTCTGGGGCCAACGTCCTGACTTTC.

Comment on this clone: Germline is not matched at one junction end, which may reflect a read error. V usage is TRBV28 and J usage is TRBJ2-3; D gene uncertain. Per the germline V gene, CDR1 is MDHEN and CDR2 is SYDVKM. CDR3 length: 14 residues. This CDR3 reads CASSTRIDNRYAVF. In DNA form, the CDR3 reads TGTGCCAGCAGTACCCGTATAGACAACAGATACGCAGTATTT.

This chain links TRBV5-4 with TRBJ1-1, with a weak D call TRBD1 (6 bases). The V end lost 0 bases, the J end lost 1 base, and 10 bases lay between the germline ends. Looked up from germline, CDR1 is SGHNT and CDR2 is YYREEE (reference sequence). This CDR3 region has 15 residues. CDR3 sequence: CASSLGGGQNTEAFF. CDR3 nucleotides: TGTGCCAGCAGCTTGGGGGGGGGACAGAACACTGAAGCTTTCTTT.

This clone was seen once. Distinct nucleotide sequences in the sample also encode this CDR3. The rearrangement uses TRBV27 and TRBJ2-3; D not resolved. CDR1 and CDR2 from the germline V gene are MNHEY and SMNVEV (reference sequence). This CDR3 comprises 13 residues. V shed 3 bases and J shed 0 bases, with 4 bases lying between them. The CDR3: CASSFLSTDTQYF. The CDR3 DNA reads TGTGCCAGCAGTTTCCTCAGCACAGATACGCAGTATTTT.

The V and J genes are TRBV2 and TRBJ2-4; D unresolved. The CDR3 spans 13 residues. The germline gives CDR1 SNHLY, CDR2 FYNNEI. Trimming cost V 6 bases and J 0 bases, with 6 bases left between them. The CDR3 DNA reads TGTGCCAGCAGGGACGTAGCCAAAAACATTCAGTACTTC. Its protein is CASRDVAKNIQYF.

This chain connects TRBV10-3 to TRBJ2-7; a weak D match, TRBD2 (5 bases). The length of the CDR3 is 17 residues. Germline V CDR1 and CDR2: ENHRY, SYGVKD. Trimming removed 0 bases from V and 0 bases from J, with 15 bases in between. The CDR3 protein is CAISESQLSGNSYEQYF. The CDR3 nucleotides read TGTGCCATCAGTGAGTCGCAGCTGAGCGGAAACTCCTACGAGCAGTACTTC.

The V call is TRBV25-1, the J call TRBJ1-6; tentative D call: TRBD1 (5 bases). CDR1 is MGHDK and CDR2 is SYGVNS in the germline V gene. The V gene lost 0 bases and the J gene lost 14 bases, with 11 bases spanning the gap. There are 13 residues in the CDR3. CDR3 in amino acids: CASSEYNRLSLHF. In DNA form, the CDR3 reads TGTGCCAGCAGTGAATATAACAGGTTGTCCCTCCACTTT.

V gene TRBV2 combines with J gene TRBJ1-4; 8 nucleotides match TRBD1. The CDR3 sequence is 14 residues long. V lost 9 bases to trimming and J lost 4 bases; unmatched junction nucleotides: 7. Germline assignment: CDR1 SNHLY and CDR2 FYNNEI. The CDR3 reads CASGTGLNNEKLFF. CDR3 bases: TGTGCCAGTGGGACAGGACTTAATAATGAAAAACTGTTTTTT.

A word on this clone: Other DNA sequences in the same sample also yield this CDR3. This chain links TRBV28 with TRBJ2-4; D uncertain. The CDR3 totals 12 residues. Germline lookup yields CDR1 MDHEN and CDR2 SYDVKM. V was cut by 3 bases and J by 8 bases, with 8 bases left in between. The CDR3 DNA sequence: TGTGCCAGCAGTTTGGGTCTGGACATTCAGTACTTC. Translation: CASSLGLDIQYF.

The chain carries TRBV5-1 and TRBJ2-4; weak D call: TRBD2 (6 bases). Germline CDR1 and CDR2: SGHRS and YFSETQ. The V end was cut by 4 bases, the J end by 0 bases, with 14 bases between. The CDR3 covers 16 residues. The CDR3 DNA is TGCGCCAGCAGCCGGGGGACCAACATAGCCAAAAACATTCAGTACTTC. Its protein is CASSRGTNIAKNIQYF.